The clone carrying this TCR beta chain occurred many times. Its antigen is not identified. Multiplex PCR with BIOMED2 TRB-A/B primer pools amplified TRB rearrangements. TCRdb processed the multiplex PCR reads anew with MiXCR; each CDR3 protein has one entry. The repertoire holds some 13,000 distinct CDR3 sequences, 25% seen once, with roughly 3.7% in the top ten. This sample was included in a study of T and B cells in COVID-19 patients. Study-level information: Peripheral blood came from COVID-19 patients with active infection or after recovery. About 90% of the 20 active-infection patients had comorbidities associated with unfavorable COVID-19 outcome.

Germline V gene lookup returns CDR1 SGHKS and CDR2 YYEKEE (reference sequence). The CDR3 is made up of 15 amino acids. J gave up 5 bases and V 1 base, and 2 bases lay outside the gene matches. TRB was amplified from roughly 250-500 ng of blood genomic DNA. Study results and caveats: Few blood samples existed from mildly ill patients during symptoms or early in severe cases. CD4+, regulatory T cell, CD8+ and sorted SARS-CoV-2-responsive or tetramer+ T cells were not yet sequenced.

V gene TRBV5-5 combines with J gene TRBJ2-2; 10 nucleotides agree with TRBD2. Source material: blood. The clonotype originates from a human donor who had recovered from COVID-19. The CDR3 reads CASSLSGRGTGELFF. DNA for the CDR3: TGTGCCAGCAGCTTGAGCGGGAGGGGTACCGGGGAGCTGTTTTTT.